Shown below are 8 T cell receptor beta chains from a single sample sequenced in a study of shared clonotypes between healthy human individuals. Sequencing used immunoSEQ multiplex PCR; TCRdb keeps in-frame clones, though not all of them. This sample yields 450,000 to 700,000 clones, of which roughly 95% are seen a single time; 0.09% to 0.13% belongs to the top ten. Naive CD8 cells lacked CD45RO and underwent positive selection for CCR7, leaving out terminally differentiated effector memory CD45RA+ cells. Sequencing was done on a sample of naive CD8+ T cells sorted from blood. These receptors all stem from a woman between 25 and 40 years old in good health.

J is TRBJ2-5 and V is TRBV14; 7 bases align to TRBD1. The CDR3 runs 16 residues. Germline assignment: CDR1 SGHDN and CDR2 FVKESK. J lost 7 bases, V lost 2 bases, and 13 bases had no gene match. This CDR3 is CASSQRETGRQVTQYF. CDR3 sequence (DNA): TGTGCCAGCAGCCAACGCGAGACAGGGCGGCAGGTGACCCAGTACTTC.

The chain has TRBV7-6 and TRBJ2-7; D is tentatively TRBD1 or TRBD2 (6 bases each). This CDR3 region has 15 residues. Germline V gene lookup returns CDR1 SGHVS and CDR2 FNYEAQ. V was cut by 3 bases and J by 3 bases, with 15 bases left in between. CDR3 sequence (DNA): TGTGCCAGCAGCTTGGGTGGGGGGCCAATCTACGAGCAGTACTTC. Protein: CASSLGGGPIYEQYF. Combining the CDR3 with reference TRBV7-6 and TRBJ2-7 gives the whole variable domain GAGVSQSPRYKVTKRGQDVALRCDPISGHVSLYWYRQALGQGPEFLTYFNYEAQQDKSGLPNDRFSAERPEGSISTLTIQRTEQRDSAMYRCASSLGGGPIYEQYFGPGTRLTVT.

This chain connects TRBV19 to TRBJ2-7, with D maybe TRBD1 (5 bases). V shed 7 bases and J shed 6 bases, with 13 bases lying between them. CDR3 length: 12 residues. Germline V gene sequence: CDR1 LNHDA, CDR2 SQIVND (reference sequence). The CDR3 bases are TGTGCCAGTATCCGGACACCCCTCGAGCAGTACTTC. Its translation is CASIRTPLEQYF.

Remarks on this clone: This same CDR3 is encoded by further DNA sequences in the sample. The V call is TRBV7-8, the J call TRBJ2-7, with 12 positions matching TRBD2. After removal of 4 bases from V and 2 bases from J, the junction contained 3 bases not matched to a gene. The CDR3 is made up of 15 amino acids. The germline V gene has CDR1 SGHVS and CDR2 FQNEAQ. CDR3 in amino acids: CASSSLAGGPYEQYF. CDR3 sequence (DNA): TGTGCCAGCAGCTCACTAGCGGGAGGCCCCTACGAGCAGTACTTC.

This chain connects TRBV11-2 to TRBJ2-5; 8 bases map to TRBD1. CDR3 length equals 15 residues. Germline V lookup: CDR1 SGHAT, CDR2 FQNNGV. V was clipped by 2 bases and J by 2 bases; unmatched bases: 4. CDR3 nucleotide sequence: TGTGCCAGCAGCTTAACCAGGGGGCCTCAAGAGACCCAGTACTTC. The encoded protein is CASSLTRGPQETQYF.

V and J are TRBV2 and TRBJ2-7; D may correspond to TRBD1 or TRBD2 (6 bases each). CDR3 length: 15 residues. V gave up 4 bases and J gave up 6 bases, with 19 bases separating them. Germline V gives CDR1 SNHLY, CDR2 FYNNEI. CDR3 in amino acids: CASSGGGQGYGEQYF. CDR3 in DNA: TGTGCCAGCAGTGGTGGGGGGCAAGGATACGGCGAGCAGTACTTC.

This chain joins TRBV2 and TRBJ2-7; tentatively, D is TRBD2 (5 bases). This CDR3 comprises 13 residues. The ends were cut back, 4 bases at V and 12 bases at J, with 19 bases in the middle. Germline loops: CDR1 SNHLY, CDR2 FYNNEI. CDR3 loop: CASSVAGEPVRYF. CDR3 in DNA: TGTGCCAGCAGTGTGGCCGGGGAGCCGGTGAGGTACTTC.

The V and J genes are TRBV27 and TRBJ2-5; 11 nucleotides line up with TRBD2. CDR1 and CDR2 (germline): MNHEY, SMNVEV (reference sequence). The CDR3 is 15 amino acids. The ends lost 5 bases at V and 7 bases at J; junction bases unmatched: 9. The CDR3 loop is CASSPLAGGRGTQYF. The CDR3 nucleotides are TGTGCCAGCAGTCCCTTAGCGGGAGGGCGAGGGACCCAGTACTTC.